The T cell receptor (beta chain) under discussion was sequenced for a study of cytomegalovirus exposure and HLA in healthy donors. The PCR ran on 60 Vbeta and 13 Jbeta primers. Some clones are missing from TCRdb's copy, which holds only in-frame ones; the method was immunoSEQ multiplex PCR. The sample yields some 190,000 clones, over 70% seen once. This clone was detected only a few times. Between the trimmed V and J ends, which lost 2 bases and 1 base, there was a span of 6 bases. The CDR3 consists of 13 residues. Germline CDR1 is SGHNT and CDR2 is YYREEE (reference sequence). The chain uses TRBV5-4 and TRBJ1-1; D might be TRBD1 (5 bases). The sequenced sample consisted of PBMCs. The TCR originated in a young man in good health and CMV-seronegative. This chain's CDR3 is CASSLGENTEAFF. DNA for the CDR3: TGTGCCAGCAGCTTAGGGGAGAACACTGAAGCTTTCTTT.